One and the same sample provided the 31 T cell receptor beta chains below, sequenced in a study of beta chain features in type 1 diabetes. These receptors have no known antigen. The study's findings and limits: Across all four CD4+ subsets, people with type 1 diabetes showed modestly shorter TCRB CDR3s.

The study reverse transcribed the entire isolated RNA, so it sequenced expressed TCRB transcripts. Profiling relied on immunoSEQ multiplex PCR, and the TCRdb table lists in-frame clones only, not all of them. Among a few hundred thousand clones listed, around 24% were seen once. Specimen: naive CD4+ T cells from blood. The receptors derive from a woman in her twenties or thirties with type 1 diabetes.

This clone has more than one count but fewer than ten. V gene TRBV5-1 combines with J gene TRBJ2-3; D remains unclear. Trimming took 5 bases from V and 6 from J, leaving 10 bases between them. The CDR3 is 12 residues long. Germline assignment: CDR1 SGHRS and CDR2 YFSETQ. The CDR3 nucleotides are TGCGCCAGCAGACTTTTCGCGGATACGCAGTATTTT. This translates into CASRLFADTQYF.

V is TRBV7-9 and J is TRBJ1-5, with a tentative D call TRBD1 (6 bases). The CDR3 covers 15 residues. CDR1 SEHNR and CDR2 FQNEAQ come from the germline V gene (reference sequence). V was clipped by 0 bases and J by 3 bases, with 9 bases between them. The CDR3 loop is CASSLAGTPNQPQHF. The CDR3 nucleotides read TGTGCCAGCAGCTTAGCAGGGACACCCAATCAGCCCCAGCATTTT.

Details on this clone: Other nucleotide sequences in the sample specify the same CDR3. V and J are TRBV30 and TRBJ1-5, with 8 bases matching TRBD1. The V and J ends lost 2 bases and 2 bases, in that order; junction bases with no gene match: 2. The CDR3 contains 14 residues. The germline gives CDR1 GTSNPN, CDR2 SVGIG (reference sequence). The CDR3 DNA follows: TGTGCCTGGAGTAGGGGACAGGGCAATCAGCCCCAGCATTTT. Residues: CAWSRGQGNQPQHF. The variable domain in full, completed from reference TRBV30 and TRBJ1-5, reads SQTIHQWPATLVQPVGSPLSLECTVEGTSNPNLYWYRQAAGRGLQLLFYSVGIGQISSEVPQNLSASRPQDRQFILSSKKLLLSDSGFYLCAWSRGQGNQPQHFGDGTRLSIL.

This clone has a handful of counts. The rearrangement uses TRBV27 and TRBJ1-1; 10 nucleotides match TRBD1. The CDR3 has 13 amino acids. After removal of 7 bases from V and 8 bases from J, the junction contained 7 bases not matched to a gene. Germline V gives CDR1 MNHEY, CDR2 SMNVEV (reference sequence). This CDR3 is CASIPGQGGEAFF. In DNA, the CDR3 is TGTGCCAGCATCCCCGGACAGGGGGGGGAAGCTTTCTTT.

This chain uses TRBV28 with TRBJ1-2; D is ambiguous. V gave up 8 bases and J gave up 12 bases, with 19 bases separating them. The CDR3 totals 12 residues. From germline, CDR1 is MDHEN and CDR2 SYDVKM. CDR3 protein: CASRAGRGRDTF. The CDR3, as DNA: TGTGCCAGCCGTGCCGGTCGGGGAAGGGACACCTTC.

The chain has TRBV6-5 and TRBJ1-2; D uncertain. Germline V lookup: CDR1 MNHEY, CDR2 SVGAGI. Between the trimmed V and J ends, which lost 0 bases and 4 bases, there was a span of 9 bases. The CDR3 is 14 amino acids. Here the CDR3 reads CASSYSPESYGYTF. The CDR3 coding sequence is TGTGCCAGCAGTTACTCGCCGGAGTCCTATGGCTACACCTTC.

V gene TRBV25-1 combines with J gene TRBJ2-4, with TRBD2 matching 7 bases. The junction had 3 bases not matched to a gene; V was cut back by 4 bases and J by 6 bases. This CDR3 has 13 residues. The V gene's germline CDR1 is MGHDK and CDR2 SYGVNS. The CDR3 protein is CASSAGGLNIQYF. As DNA, the CDR3 is TGTGCCAGCAGTGCGGGGGGTCTAAACATTCAGTACTTC.

This clone was picked up one time. The J gene is TRBJ2-7, the V gene TRBV5-1; possibly TRBD1 for D (5 bases). The V and J ends lost 0 bases and 6 bases respectively, with 19 bases between them. Germline loops: CDR1 SGHRS, CDR2 YFSETQ. The CDR3 consists of 16 residues. CDR3 region: CASSLAGAAFGGEQYF. As DNA, the CDR3 is TGCGCCAGCAGCTTGGCTGGGGCAGCCTTTGGCGGCGAGCAGTACTTC.

This rearrangement joins TRBV28 to TRBJ1-1; D is uncertain. The CDR3 has 13 residues. V was shortened by 4 bases and J by 11 bases, with 17 bases between the two germline ends. Germline V gene lookup returns CDR1 MDHEN and CDR2 SYDVKM. The CDR3 nucleotides are TGTGCCAGCAGTTCCTCCGTGAGCCGGTTGGCTTTCTTT. Residues: CASSSSVSRLAFF. The whole variable domain, remainder taken from reference TRBV28 and TRBJ1-1, is DVKVTQSSRYLVKRTGEKVFLECVQDMDHENMFWYRQDPGLGLRLIYFSYDVKMKEKGDIPEGYSVSREKKERFSLILESASTNQTSMYLCASSSSVSRLAFFGQGTRLTVV.

The chain has TRBV5-1 and TRBJ1-1, with D hard to call. Germline lookup yields CDR1 SGHRS and CDR2 YFSETQ. V was shortened by 4 bases and J by 6 bases, with 22 bases between the two germline ends. This CDR3 is built from 16 residues. The CDR3 protein is CASSPVPGLNTAEAFF. Here the CDR3 DNA reads TGCGCCAGCAGCCCGGTTCCAGGATTGAACACTGCTGAAGCTTTCTTT.

The chain recombines TRBV7-9 with TRBJ2-1; 10 positions match TRBD2. The CDR3 consists of 17 residues. Germline V gives CDR1 SEHNR, CDR2 FQNEAQ (reference sequence). V dropped 4 bases and J dropped 6; count of bases not matched to a gene: 12. CDR3 region: CASSSSYTSGILNEQFF. CDR3 in DNA: TGTGCCAGCAGCTCATCCTATACTAGCGGGATTCTCAATGAGCAGTTCTTC.

The chain recombines TRBV29-1 with TRBJ2-7; D not resolved. V lost 3 bases and J 0 bases, leaving 12 bases between the germline ends. This CDR3 is 14 amino acids long. CDR1 is SQVTM, CDR2 ANQGSEA, per germline. The CDR3 protein is CSVDAVLNSYEQYF. CDR3 DNA sequence: TGCAGCGTTGATGCGGTACTGAACTCCTACGAGCAGTACTTC.

This sequence joins TRBV29-1 and TRBJ1-1; TRBD1 is a possible D gene (6 bases). The CDR3 has 15 residues. Germline CDR1 is SQVTM and CDR2 is ANQGSEA. Trimming removed 8 bases at V and 0 bases at J, with 19 bases between. This CDR3 is CSLTRPGVMNTEAFF. CDR3 in DNA: TGCAGCCTCACCCGGCCAGGGGTAATGAACACTGAAGCTTTCTTT.

This clone was picked up a small number of times. V and J are TRBV18 and TRBJ1-4; maybe TRBD1 (5 bases). This CDR3 comprises 13 residues. With 5 bases removed from V and 8 bases from J, the gap between germline ends came to 12 bases. In germline, CDR1 is KGHSH, CDR2 LQKENI. The CDR3 DNA reads as TGTGCCAGCTCATCGACAGCGCACGAAAAACTGTTTTTT. As protein: CASSSTAHEKLFF.

The J gene is TRBJ2-7, the V gene TRBV11-2; maybe TRBD1 (7 bases). Looked up from germline, CDR1 is SGHAT and CDR2 is FQNNGV. CDR3 length: 14 amino acids. The germline V and J ends were trimmed by 5 bases and 4 bases, with 15 bases remaining between them. CDR3 DNA sequence: TGTGCCAGCAGCCCGCGCAGGGGGGATTACGAGCAGTACTTC. This gives the protein CASSPRRGDYEQYF.

The V and J genes are TRBV30 and TRBJ1-4; maybe TRBD1 (5 bases). Per the germline V gene, CDR1 is GTSNPN and CDR2 is SVGIG (reference sequence). The CDR3 runs 11 residues. The V and J ends lost 4 bases and 11 bases respectively, with 11 bases between them. The CDR3 sequence: CAWTGSRKLFF. The CDR3 DNA is TGTGCCTGGACAGGGTCGCGGAAACTGTTTTTT.

The sample holds a few counts of this clone. V and J are TRBV11-3 and TRBJ2-2, with TRBD2 identical over 11 bases. The CDR3 is made up of 19 amino acids. Germline lookup yields CDR1 SGHNT and CDR2 YENEEA. With V trimmed by 1 base and J by 7 bases, 14 bases remained unmatched. The CDR3 reads CASSLVLAGDGFYGGELFF. The CDR3 bases are TGTGCCAGCAGCTTAGTACTAGCGGGAGATGGATTTTATGGCGGGGAGCTGTTTTTT.

This clone showed up just a few times. The CDR3 DNA is TGTGCCAGTAGGTCACAGGGAACTGCCACTGAAGCTTTCTTT. As protein: CASRSQGTATEAFF. The V and J genes are TRBV19 and TRBJ1-1; possible D gene TRBD1, 6 bases. V shed 6 bases and J shed 4 bases, with 15 bases lying between them. This CDR3 comprises 14 residues. Germline loops: CDR1 LNHDA, CDR2 SQIVND (reference sequence).

The chain has TRBV18 and TRBJ1-1, with 8 bases aligning to TRBD1. Germline assignment: CDR1 KGHSH and CDR2 LQKENI. V lost 3 bases, J lost 7 bases, and 4 bases stayed unmatched. This CDR3 is 13 amino acids long. The CDR3: CASSPQGAVEAFF. CDR3 in DNA: TGTGCCAGCTCACCTCAGGGGGCGGTTGAAGCTTTCTTT.

This clone was counted only a few times. The J gene is TRBJ1-5, the V gene TRBV2; D is unclear. The CDR3 contains 14 residues. Germline assignment: CDR1 SNHLY and CDR2 FYNNEI. Trimming cost V 6 bases and J 3 bases, with 12 bases left between them. This CDR3 reads CASRIPGYNQPQHF. The DNA for the CDR3 is TGTGCCAGCAGGATACCGGGATACAATCAGCCCCAGCATTTT.

This chain joins TRBV7-8 and TRBJ1-5, with 7 nucleotides matching TRBD1. The V and J ends lost 5 bases and 10 bases, in that order; junction bases with no gene match: 8. Per the germline V gene, CDR1 is SGHVS and CDR2 is FQNEAQ. The CDR3 is made up of 13 amino acids. CDR3 bases: TGTGCCAGCAGCGGCGGACAGGCTGGACCCCAGCATTTT. Its protein is CASSGGQAGPQHF.

The CDR3 protein is CASGSARTSGSYNEQFF. The CDR3 region has the DNA TGTGCTAGTGGTTCGGCCCGGACTAGCGGCTCCTACAATGAGCAGTTCTTC. The rearrangement uses TRBV12-5 and TRBJ2-1; 10 bases are shared with TRBD2. Germline values: CDR1 LGHNT, CDR2 FRNRAP. Trimming took 4 bases from V and 0 from J; bases not matched to a gene: 6. The CDR3 consists of 17 residues.

V usage is TRBV5-1 and J usage is TRBJ2-7; tentative D call: TRBD1 (5 bases). The CDR3 loop spans 12 amino acids. V shed 0 bases and J shed 8 bases, with 9 bases lying between them. Germline assignment: CDR1 SGHRS and CDR2 YFSETQ. Here the CDR3 reads CASSLGQGQQYF. The DNA of the CDR3 is TGCGCCAGCAGCTTGGGCCAGGGCCAGCAGTACTTC.

V usage is TRBV4-1 and J usage is TRBJ2-5, with TRBD2 identical over 12 bases. This CDR3 has 19 amino acids. CDR1 is MGHRA and CDR2 is YSYEKL in the germline V gene. V shed 4 bases, J shed 2 bases, and the junction held 14 bases outside the gene matches. The CDR3: CASSRTSGTGDGLQETQYF. Written as DNA, the CDR3 is TGCGCCAGCAGCCGGACTAGCGGGACCGGTGATGGACTTCAAGAGACCCAGTACTTC.

V gene TRBV2 combines with J gene TRBJ2-3; tentative D call: TRBD2 (5 bases). CDR3 length: 11 residues. With 8 bases removed from V and 6 bases from J, the gap between germline ends came to 9 bases. CDR1 and CDR2 from the germline V gene are SNHLY and FYNNEI. CDR3 sequence: CASGLSDTQYF. The CDR3, as DNA: TGTGCCAGCGGACTTTCGGATACGCAGTATTTT.

This chain joins TRBV6-5 and TRBJ1-1; TRBD1 is a possible D gene (6 bases). Per the germline V gene, CDR1 is MNHEY and CDR2 is SVGAGI. Trimming stripped 2 bases from V and 5 bases from J, with 15 bases between. This CDR3 has 15 amino acids. CDR3 DNA: TGTGCCAGCAGTTACGGGGGCTCTCAGGTGACTGAAGCTTTCTTT. Its protein is CASSYGGSQVTEAFF.

The sample holds a few counts of this clone. The rearrangement links TRBV6-6 to TRBJ1-5, with a tentative D call TRBD1 (5 bases). Trimming took 2 bases from V and 7 from J, leaving 15 bases between them. The CDR3 is made up of 15 amino acids. Germline V lookup: CDR1 MNHNY, CDR2 SVGAGI (reference sequence). CDR3 sequence reads: CASSYVQGLGQPQHF. The CDR3 DNA reads TGTGCCAGCAGTTACGTCCAGGGATTAGGACAGCCCCAGCATTTT.

This chain connects TRBV9 to TRBJ1-2; TRBD1 matches 8 bases. The germline V gene encodes CDR1 SGDLS and CDR2 YYNGEE. CDR3 length: 14 residues. The trim removed 1 base at V and 2 bases at J, leaving 1 base unmatched. DNA for the CDR3: TGTGCCAGCAGCGTACAGGGGGCGAACTATGGCTACACCTTC. It yields the protein CASSVQGANYGYTF.

The chain couples TRBV6-5 to TRBJ1-2, with 7 bases fitting TRBD1. This CDR3 region has 14 residues. The germline CDR1 and CDR2 sequences are MNHEY and SVGAGI. The V gene end was trimmed by 1 base and the J gene end by 3 bases; junction bases not matched to a gene: 2. CDR3 nucleotide sequence: TGTGCCAGCAGTTACTACGGGACAGACTATGGCTACACCTTC. Translation gives CASSYYGTDYGYTF.

The genes are TRBV5-1 and TRBJ1-1; 7 bases fit TRBD1. From germline, CDR1 is SGHRS and CDR2 YFSETQ. Trimming removed 0 bases from V and 4 bases from J; junction bases left unmatched: 12. The CDR3 sequence is 17 residues long. CDR3: CASSLGRGSVLGTEAFF. The CDR3 nucleotides are TGCGCCAGCAGCTTGGGCAGGGGGAGCGTGTTGGGCACTGAAGCTTTCTTT.

This clone was found a few times. This chain uses TRBV29-1 with TRBJ2-1, with 10 positions matching TRBD2. The CDR3 runs 13 residues. V trimming: 4 bases; J trimming: 9 bases; junction bases outside the gene matches: 6. The germline V gene encodes CDR1 SQVTM and CDR2 ANQGSEA. CDR3 loop: CSVGASGSGEQFF. Here the CDR3 DNA reads TGCAGCGTTGGTGCTAGCGGGAGTGGTGAGCAGTTCTTC.